Listed below are T cell receptor beta chains from one sample, sequenced in a study of post-analysis software for immune sequencing data. TCRdb called the PCR reads again in MiXCR, with one record for every CDR3 protein. The data hold a few hundred thousand distinct CDR3 sequences, with 36% observed a single time. Specimen: blood. These receptor sequences come from a girl aged 5 to 17 with multiple sclerosis. CDR3s include the opening cysteine and the closing phenylalanine or tryptophan. The order of the fields is D gene, clone size, J gene, V gene, CDR3 DNA, CDR3 protein. D genes are given only for firm matches. Clone sizes are given selectively: once, few, many, or a class where the clone is expanded.

TRBD2 many TRBJ2-5 TRBV5-5 TGTGCCAGCAGCTTGGGGCTAGCGGGGGGGCAAGAGACCCAGTACTTC CASSLGLAGGQETQYF
TRBD1 few TRBJ2-7 TRBV20-1 TGCAGTGCTAGACTGCGGACAGGTCCTTCCTACGAGCAGTACTTC CSARLRTGPSYEQYF
TRBD1 many TRBJ1-2 TRBV29-1 TGCAGCGTTGAAGACTCCAAGACAGGGAGTAGGGGCTACACCTTC CSVEDSKTGSRGYTF
TRBD2 NA TRBJ2-5 TRBV7-9 TGTGCCAGCAGCTCGGGACTAGCGGGAGCGGCGCAGTACTTC CASSSGLAGAAQYF
TRBD2 many TRBJ2-7 TRBV4-1 TGCGCCAGCAGCCAAGGGGTGCCTAGCGGGGGGGCTTACGAGCAGTACTTC CASSQGVPSGGAYEQYF
TRBD2 NA TRBJ2-5 TRBV25-1 TGTGCCAGCGGGACTAGCGGAGGGACCCAGTACTTC CASGTSGGTQYF
TRBD1 many TRBJ1-2 TRBV20-1 TGCAGTGCTAGAGACTCGACAGGGGACTATGGCTACACCTTC CSARDSTGDYGYTF
TRBD1 NA TRBJ1-1 TRBV2 TGTGCCAGCAGTGGGACAGGCACTGAAGCTTTCTTT CASSGTGTEAFF
TRBD2 many TRBJ2-5 TRBV20-1 TGCAGTGCACGGTGGGCTAGCGGAGGGGAGGGGACCCAGTACTTC CSARWASGGEGTQYF
NA NA TRBJ1-1 TRBV12-3/TRBV12-4 TGTGCCAGCAGCCTAGGAGATCCTGAAGCTTTCTTT CASSLGDPEAFF
NA NA TRBJ2-7 TRBV15 TGTGCCACCGGGGACGCCCGCTACGAGCAGTACTTC CATGDARYEQYF
TRBD1 NA TRBJ2-1 TRBV7-2 TGTGCCAGCAGCTTGGACAGGGGGTACAATGAGCAGTTCTTC CASSLDRGYNEQFF
TRBD1 many TRBJ1-2 TRBV10-3 TGTGCCATCAGCGTCAGGGGGGCTGTTGGCTACACCTTC CAISVRGAVGYTF
TRBD1 many TRBJ1-2 TRBV6-5 TGTGCCAGCAGTTACGCCCAAGACAGGGGGGGCTACACCTTC CASSYAQDRGGYTF
NA many TRBJ2-1 TRBV6-4 TGTGCCAGCAGTGACTACGCCGCCCATGAGCAGTTCTTC CASSDYAAHEQFF
NA NA TRBJ2-3 TRBV5-1 TGCGCCAGCAGCTTGGCCGCCATAGATACGCAGTATTTT CASSLAAIDTQYF
NA few TRBJ1-5 TRBV6-1 TGTGCCAGCAGTGAATACCGCCACAGACCCAATCAGCCCCAGCATTTT CASSEYRHRPNQPQHF
TRBD2 NA TRBJ2-2 TRBV9 TGTGCCAGCAGCGTAGCGACGGGAGGAAGCACCGGGGAGCTGTTTTTT CASSVATGGSTGELFF
NA NA TRBJ1-5 TRBV4-1 TGCGCCAGCAGCCAAGGGCGTGAGCCCCAGCATTTT CASSQGREPQHF
NA NA TRBJ1-2 TRBV19 TGTGCCAGTAGTACGCAGGGAAAAGATGGCTACACCTTC CASSTQGKDGYTF
TRBD1 NA TRBJ1-5 TRBV4-1 TGCGCCAGCAGCCAAGGCTCAGGGGGATATGGCAATCAGCCCCAGCATTTT CASSQGSGGYGNQPQHF
NA many TRBJ1-6 TRBV7-3 TGTGCCAGCAGCCTCGGGACGGAGAATTCACCCCTCCACTTT CASSLGTENSPLHF
TRBD2 few TRBJ2-1 TRBV6-5 TGTGCCAGCAGTTTTGGGACTAGCGGTTCCGCGGCCTACAATGAGCAGTTCTTC CASSFGTSGSAAYNEQFF
TRBD1 NA TRBJ2-2 TRBV6-5 TGTGCCAGCAGTTTCCTCCGAACAGGGGGTGGTACCGGGGAGCTGTTTTTT CASSFLRTGGGTGELFF
NA NA TRBJ1-5 TRBV12-3/TRBV12-4 TGTGCCAGCAGTTTAGATGAGTATCAGCCCCAGCATTTT CASSLDEYQPQHF
TRBD1 NA TRBJ2-1 TRBV5-6 TGTACCAGCAGCCTAAACAGGGGGAATGAGCAGTTCTTC CTSSLNRGNEQFF
NA few TRBJ2-5 TRBV20-1 TGCAGTGCTAGAGAGCCGACTCCGGGACTGGCCGCGGGGTCCCAGTACTTC CSAREPTPGLAAGSQYF
TRBD2 few TRBJ2-4 TRBV6-2/TRBV6-3 TGTGCCAGCAGTCCCTATGGACTAGCGGAAAACATTCAGTACTTC CASSPYGLAENIQYF
NA many TRBJ1-1 TRBV12-5 TGTGCTAGTGGTTCCCCGGGGAGCGGCTATGGGACTGAAGCTTTCTTT CASGSPGSGYGTEAFF
NA NA TRBJ2-5 TRBV7-2 TGTGCCAGCAGCCCTACTACCCAAGAGACCCAGTACTTC CASSPTTQETQYF
NA NA TRBJ1-1 TRBV6-2/TRBV6-3 TGTGCCAGCAGTCCTACAGGGAACACTGAAGTTTTCTTT CASSPTGNTEVFF
TRBD1 NA TRBJ1-2 TRBV28 TGTGCCAGCAGTTCCCCGACAGGGATTAGGTATGGCTACACCTTC CASSSPTGIRYGYTF
NA NA TRBJ2-3 TRBV7-7 TGTGCCGGCAGCCCTACTAGGGTGACTGATACGCAGTATTTT CAGSPTRVTDTQYF
NA many TRBJ2-1 TRBV13 TGTGCCAGCAGCCAACTAGGGAATGAGCAGTTCTTC CASSQLGNEQFF
NA NA TRBJ2-7 TRBV27 TGTGCCAGCAGTTTATCTGGACACTACAATGAGCAGTACTTC CASSLSGHYNEQYF
NA NA TRBJ2-7 TRBV10-3 TGTGCCATCAGTGAACCAGGGCCCTACGAGCAGTACTTC CAISEPGPYEQYF
TRBD2 few TRBJ2-5 TRBV7-4 TGTGCCAGCAGCTTACCTCGGACTAGCGACCAAGAGACCCAGTACTTC CASSLPRTSDQETQYF
NA few TRBJ2-2 TRBV20-1 TGCAGTGCGGGGCGGGGTCCCGGGGAGCTGTTTTTT CSAGRGPGELFF
TRBD2 few TRBJ2-1 TRBV20-1 TGCAGTGCTAGGAGGTCTAGCGGGAGTGGGGGTTTGCATGAGCAGTTCTTC CSARRSSGSGGLHEQFF
NA many TRBJ2-1 TRBV7-8 TGTGCCAGCAGCCCCTTGATGCGGGGGCTCTCCTACAATGGGCAGTTCTTC CASSPLMRGLSYNGQFF
NA NA TRBJ1-1 TRBV5-1 TGCGCCAGCAGCCTGGACCCCGGCGAGAACACTGAAGCTTTCTTT CASSLDPGENTEAFF
TRBD2 many TRBJ2-3 TRBV7-2 TGTGCCAGCAGAGATCGCAGCGGGGGCAAGGATACGCAGTATTTT CASRDRSGGKDTQYF
NA many TRBJ2-5 TRBV25-1 TGTGCCAGCAGTTCCAGGGGGGCCCCGCAAGAGACCCAGTACTTC CASSSRGAPQETQYF
NA NA TRBJ1-1 TRBV5-1 TGCGCCAGCAGCTCCCCAGTCGAAGCTTTCTTT CASSSPVEAFF
NA few TRBJ2-5 TRBV7-9 TGTGCCAGCAGCGGGGGCCAGTCCTACGTGCAGTACTTC CASSGGQSYVQYF